This entry is about one T cell receptor beta chain. Its specificity is unknown. The data originate from a study of T cell responses to AZD1222 COVID-19 vaccine. Points from the study as a whole: There were vaccine-associated CD4 TCRs across spike, dominant at 160-218 and 743-854. In the spike-specific TCR repertoire, nearly half reportedly target unmutated variant regions. Donor demographics were predominantly white British with a female majority; clonal diversity may be underestimated.

Trimming stripped 5 bases from V and 0 bases from J, with 8 bases between. The CDR3 totals 13 residues. Profiling relied on immunoSEQ multiplex PCR, and the TCRdb table lists in-frame clones only, not all of them. Of around 120,000 clones listed, approximately 86% were seen once; the top ten hold about 8.8%. The material was peripheral blood, obtained on day 0 of AZD1222 vaccination. The sequence derives from an adult in good health. The chain couples TRBV12-3 or TRBV12-4 to TRBJ2-7, with D unclear. The CDR3 nucleotides read TGTGCCAGCAGTAGGACGGTCTCCTACGAGCAGTACTTC. Encoded protein: CASSRTVSYEQYF.